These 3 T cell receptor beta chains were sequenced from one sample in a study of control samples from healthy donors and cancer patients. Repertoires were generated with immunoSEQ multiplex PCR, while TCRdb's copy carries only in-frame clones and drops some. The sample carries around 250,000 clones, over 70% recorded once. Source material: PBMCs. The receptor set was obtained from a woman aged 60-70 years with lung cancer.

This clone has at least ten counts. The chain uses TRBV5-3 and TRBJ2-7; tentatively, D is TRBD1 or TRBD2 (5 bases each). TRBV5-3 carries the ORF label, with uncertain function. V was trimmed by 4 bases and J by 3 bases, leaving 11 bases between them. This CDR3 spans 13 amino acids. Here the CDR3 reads CARSGWGNYEQYF. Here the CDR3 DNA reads TGTGCCAGAAGCGGATGGGGGAACTACGAGCAGTACTTC.

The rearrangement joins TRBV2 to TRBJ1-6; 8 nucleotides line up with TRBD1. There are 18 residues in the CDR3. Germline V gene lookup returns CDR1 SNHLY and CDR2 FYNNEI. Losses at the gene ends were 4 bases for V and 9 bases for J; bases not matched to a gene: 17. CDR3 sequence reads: CASSVSWTGKGRTSPLHF. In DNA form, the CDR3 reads TGTGCCAGCAGTGTTAGTTGGACAGGGAAAGGTCGGACTTCACCCCTCCACTTT.

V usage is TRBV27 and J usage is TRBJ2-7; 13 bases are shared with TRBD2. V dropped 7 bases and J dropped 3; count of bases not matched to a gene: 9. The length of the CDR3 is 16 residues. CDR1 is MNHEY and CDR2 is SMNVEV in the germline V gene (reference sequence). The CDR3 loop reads CASNSLGLAGVYEQYF. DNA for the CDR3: TGTGCCAGCAATTCCCTTGGACTAGCGGGAGTCTACGAGCAGTACTTC.